These 28 T cell receptor beta chains were sequenced from one sample in a study of response to subunit inactivated influenza vaccine. TCRdb reprocessed the RT-PCR reads via MiXCR and lists one record per CDR3 protein. The sample lists some 570,000 distinct CDR3 sequences, around 11% occurring once. This sample also appeared in a second study, on T cells expressing NK-cell markers. That work contributes: With UMIs, 5'RACE template switching was used to make TCR beta cDNA.

The sample here was PBMCs from blood, taken on the day of vaccination. These receptors originate from a man in his fifties or sixties who received an inactivated influenza vaccine.

The rearrangement joins TRBV5-1 to TRBJ2-5, with TRBD2 identical over 7 bases. The length of the CDR3 is 17 residues. Germline assignment: CDR1 SGHRS and CDR2 YFSETQ. V gave up 3 bases and J gave up 4 bases; unmatched junction bases: 15. CDR3 nucleotide sequence: TGCGCCAGCAGCTCATCCTCCGCACTAGCGAACGTAGAGACCCAGTACTTC. This codes for CASSSSSALANVETQYF.

The rearrangement joins TRBV19 to TRBJ2-2, with TRBD2 identical over 10 bases. Trimming removed 3 bases from V and 0 bases from J; junction bases left unmatched: 4. Germline CDR1 and CDR2: LNHDA and SQIVND (reference sequence). CDR3 length: 17 residues. The CDR3 nucleotides read TGTGCCAGTAGTATCATGAGCGGGAGGGCGAACACCGGGGAGCTGTTTTTT. Translated, it gives CASSIMSGRANTGELFF.

This clonotype was seen more than once but under ten times. V gene TRBV7-8 combines with J gene TRBJ2-1; possibly TRBD1 or TRBD2 for D (5 bases each). The CDR3 runs 16 residues. CDR1 SGHVS and CDR2 FQNEAQ come from the germline V gene. The ends were cut back, 4 bases at V and 1 base at J, with 14 bases in the middle. The CDR3, as DNA: TGTGCCAGCAGCTCCCGTAGGGGAGTGTCCTACAATGAGCAGTTCTTC. Its protein is CASSSRRGVSYNEQFF.

In this sample, this clonotype turned up a few times. The J gene is TRBJ2-1, the V gene TRBV12-3 or TRBV12-4, with D unclear. The CDR3 runs to 14 residues. The ends were cut back, 3 bases at V and 6 bases at J, with 12 bases in the middle. As DNA, the CDR3 is TGTGCCAGCAGTTTTGCCAGAGTGGGCAATGAGCAGTTCTTC. Translating gives CASSFARVGNEQFF.

The chain recombines TRBV11-2 with TRBJ2-6; 11 nucleotides agree with TRBD2. The ends lost 1 base at V and 0 bases at J; junction bases unmatched: 2. The CDR3 is 18 residues long. Germline V gives CDR1 SGHAT, CDR2 FQNNGV. As DNA, the CDR3 is TGTGCCAGCAGCTTAGGAGGGACTAGCGGCTCTGGGGCCAACGTCCTGACTTTC. Protein sequence: CASSLGGTSGSGANVLTF. The full variable domain, in which reference TRBV11-2 and TRBJ2-6 provide the parts outside the CDR3, is EAGVAQSPRYKIIEKRQSVAFWCNPISGHATLYWYQQILGQGPKLLIQFQNNGVVDDSQLPKDRFSAERLKGVDSTLKIQPAKLEDSAVYLCASSLGGTSGSGANVLTFGAGSRLTVL.

This clonotype has just a few counts. The gene calls are TRBV6-2 or TRBV6-3 and TRBJ2-2, with a weak D call TRBD1 (6 bases). The CDR3 is 15 residues long. CDR1 is MNHEY, CDR2 SVGEGT, per germline. Trimming took 5 bases from V and 8 from J, leaving 18 bases between them. The CDR3: CASSRATGGRGELFF. CDR3 sequence (DNA): TGTGCCAGCAGTCGGGCGACAGGAGGAAGAGGGGAGCTGTTTTTT.

The chain combines TRBV29-1 with TRBJ2-2; D remains ambiguous. Germline V gene data show CDR1 as SQVTM and CDR2 as ANQGSEA. V was pared by 7 bases and J by 6 bases, with 9 bases between. There are 11 residues in the CDR3. In DNA form, the CDR3 reads TGCAGCGGTGGGTGGTCCGGGGAGCTGTTTTTT. Amino acids: CSGGWSGELFF.

A note on this clonotype: One base away lies a much larger clone, so this may be a sequencing read error. V is TRBV7-9 and J is TRBJ2-1, with unresolved D. In germline, CDR1 is SEHNR, CDR2 FQNEAQ (reference sequence). The CDR3 loop spans 14 amino acids. The germline V and J ends were trimmed by 7 bases and 5 bases, with 15 bases remaining between them. The CDR3 coding sequence is TGTGCCAGCATCGAATTTCTGCTCAACAATGAGCAGTTCTTC. Translation gives CASIEFLLNNEQFF.

The chain links TRBV20-1 to TRBJ2-7, with 16 positions matching TRBD2. Trimming took 6 bases from V and 4 from J; bases not matched to a gene: 6. Germline V gene lookup returns CDR1 DFQATT and CDR2 SNEGSKA (reference sequence). This CDR3 has 15 residues. The chain's CDR3 is CSASGTSGREYEQYF. The CDR3, as DNA: TGCAGTGCATCCGGGACTAGCGGGAGGGAGTACGAGCAGTACTTC.

The rearrangement links TRBV20-1 to TRBJ2-7; 10 bases align to TRBD2. The CDR3 extends over 14 amino acids. V lost 1 base to trimming and J lost 4 bases; unmatched junction nucleotides: 4. Germline CDR1 is DFQATT and CDR2 is SNEGSKA (reference sequence). The CDR3 sequence is CSARVPAGGYEQYF. The CDR3 DNA reads TGCAGTGCTAGAGTCCCAGCGGGAGGGTACGAGCAGTACTTC.

In this sample, this clonotype turned up many times. Relative to the germline gene, one junction end is altered; a read error may explain this. The gene calls are TRBV2 and TRBJ2-3, with a weak D call TRBD2 (6 bases). The CDR3 is 12 residues long. Germline V gene lookup returns CDR1 SNHLY and CDR2 FYNNEI. CDR3 region: CASSEARELARF. The CDR3, as DNA: TGTGCCAGCAGTGAAGCTCGGGAACTAGCCCGTTTT.

This chain uses TRBV12-3 or TRBV12-4 with TRBJ1-2; TRBD1 is a possible D gene (5 bases). This CDR3 contains 14 residues. Trimming removed 5 bases from V and 5 bases from J, with 15 bases in between. The CDR3 coding sequence is TGTGCCAGCAGTCCGGGGACTCCTCCTTATGGCTACACCTTC. Translated: CASSPGTPPYGYTF.

This clonotype was observed a handful of times. The chain links TRBV12-3 or TRBV12-4 to TRBJ1-1; D might be TRBD1 (6 bases). The CDR3 extends over 13 amino acids. Deletions cut 6 bases from V and 4 bases from J, with 12 bases between. The CDR3 DNA reads TGTGCCAGCAGCCCAACAGGGCCCACTGAAGCTTTCTTT. Translating it yields CASSPTGPTEAFF.

This clonotype was seen more than once but under ten times. The V gene is TRBV5-1, the J gene TRBJ2-2; D call uncertain. This CDR3 spans 14 amino acids. CDR1 is SGHRS and CDR2 is YFSETQ in the germline V gene. V lost 4 bases, J lost 3 bases, and 10 bases lay in between. Here the CDR3 reads CASSDRTDTGELFF. DNA for the CDR3: TGCGCCAGCAGCGACCGGACGGACACCGGGGAGCTGTTTTTT.

This clonotype came up many times. The chain has TRBV5-1 and TRBJ2-3; 9 nucleotides agree with TRBD2. In germline, CDR1 is SGHRS, CDR2 YFSETQ. The CDR3 is made up of 14 amino acids. J lost 5 bases, V lost 4 bases, and 5 bases had no gene match. CDR3 loop: CASSTGLARDTQYF. CDR3 sequence (DNA): TGCGCCAGCAGCACAGGACTAGCGAGAGATACGCAGTATTTT.

J is TRBJ2-7 and V is TRBV23-1; 7 bases are shared with TRBD1. TRBV23-1 counts as an open reading frame of uncertain function. V trimming: 0 bases; J trimming: 3 bases; junction bases outside the gene matches: 11. The CDR3 is made up of 17 amino acids. The DNA of the CDR3 is TGCGCCAGCAGTCAATCGGCAGGGGGAAGATGGATCTACGAGCAGTACTTC. Encoded protein: CASSQSAGGRWIYEQYF.

This clonotype has a count of ten or more. The V and J genes are TRBV4-3 and TRBJ2-1; 14 positions match TRBD2. V shed 4 bases and J 13 bases; nucleotides not matched to a gene: 9. CDR1 is LGHNA, CDR2 YSLEER, per germline. The CDR3 runs to 15 residues. The CDR3 region has the DNA TGCGCCAGCAGCCGAGATCGACTAGCGGGGGGGCTTCAGTTCTTC. Translated: CASSRDRLAGGLQFF.

The chain combines TRBV19 with TRBJ1-5, with 8 nucleotides matching TRBD1. CDR1 and CDR2 from the germline V gene are LNHDA and SQIVND (reference sequence). Trimming cost V 6 bases and J 0 bases; bases outside gene matches: 4. CDR3 length: 15 residues. The CDR3: CASRETGASNQPQHF. In DNA, the CDR3 is TGTGCCAGTAGGGAGACAGGGGCTAGCAATCAGCCCCAGCATTTT.

The V and J genes are TRBV12-3 or TRBV12-4 and TRBJ2-7, with D unresolved. With 2 bases removed from V and 0 bases from J, the gap between germline ends came to 8 bases. This CDR3 contains 14 residues. The CDR3: CASSLQETSYEQYF. The DNA for the CDR3 is TGTGCCAGCAGTTTACAGGAGACCTCCTACGAGCAGTACTTC.

The chain has TRBV29-1 and TRBJ1-1; no reliable D call. The germline gives CDR1 SQVTM, CDR2 ANQGSEA. The CDR3 spans 12 residues. V lost 4 bases and J lost 4, with 10 bases in between. CDR3 nucleotide sequence: TGCAGCGTTGGCCCGGGAAGCACTGAAGCTTTCTTT. Amino acid sequence: CSVGPGSTEAFF.

The V and J genes are TRBV7-9 and TRBJ2-4, with 7 bases matching TRBD1. V was pared by 5 bases and J by 13 bases, with 8 bases of the junction left unmatched. In germline, CDR1 is SEHNR, CDR2 FQNEAQ (reference sequence). The CDR3 consists of 12 residues. This CDR3 is CASSREDRTQYF. In DNA form, the CDR3 reads TGTGCCAGCAGCCGAGAGGACAGGACGCAGTACTTC.

There are a few counts of this clonotype. This chain connects TRBV6-1 to TRBJ2-1, with 9 bases aligning to TRBD2. The CDR3 consists of 16 residues. V was clipped by 4 bases and J by 6 bases; unmatched bases: 10. Germline V gene sequence: CDR1 MNHNS, CDR2 SASEGT. CDR3 region: CASSGSSGETVNEQFF. The CDR3 nucleotides read TGTGCCAGCAGTGGTTCTAGCGGGGAGACGGTCAATGAGCAGTTCTTC.

This clonotype has at least ten counts. V is TRBV28 and J is TRBJ2-7; 7 nucleotides match TRBD2. The trim removed 5 bases at V and 2 bases at J, leaving 6 bases unmatched. Per germline, CDR1 MDHEN and CDR2 SYDVKM. CDR3 length: 14 residues. The CDR3 coding sequence is TGTGCCAGCAGTCGGGGAGGGTCCACCTACGAGCAGTACTTC. Residues: CASSRGGSTYEQYF. The full variable domain, rest sourced from reference TRBV28 and TRBJ2-7, is DVKVTQSSRYLVKRTGEKVFLECVQDMDHENMFWYRQDPGLGLRLIYFSYDVKMKEKGDIPEGYSVSREKKERFSLILESASTNQTSMYLCASSRGGSTYEQYFGPGTRLTVT.

This clonotype was counted only a few times. This chain uses TRBV5-1 with TRBJ2-2; 8 bases map to TRBD2. The CDR3 is made up of 17 amino acids. The V gene end was trimmed by 0 bases and the J gene end by 4 bases; junction bases not matched to a gene: 8. The V gene's germline CDR1 is SGHRS and CDR2 YFSETQ. Here the CDR3 reads CASSLEPSGGITGELFF. CDR3 DNA: TGCGCCAGCAGCTTGGAGCCCAGCGGGGGTATCACCGGGGAGCTGTTTTTT.

This clonotype was seen at least ten times. The genes are TRBV5-1 and TRBJ2-3; no definite D call. This CDR3 is built from 14 residues. Germline V lookup: CDR1 SGHRS, CDR2 YFSETQ. V lost 1 base and J lost 1, with 7 bases in between. CDR3 nucleotide sequence: TGCGCCAGCAGCTTGAACGGGCGCACAGATACGCAGTATTTT. Protein: CASSLNGRTDTQYF.

This clonotype turned up a few times. The J gene is TRBJ2-5, the V gene TRBV20-1, with 10 nucleotides matching TRBD1. From germline, CDR1 is DFQATT and CDR2 SNEGSKA (reference sequence). Trimming cost V 6 bases and J 5 bases; bases outside gene matches: 9. CDR3 size: 14 residues. This CDR3 reads CSAAGTGAPETQYF. The CDR3 bases are TGCAGTGCGGCCGGGACAGGGGCTCCTGAGACCCAGTACTTC.

This clonotype has a handful of counts. This chain links TRBV7-2 with TRBJ1-6; D is unresolved. Germline V CDR1 and CDR2: SGHTA, FQGNSA. This CDR3 spans 16 amino acids. Trimming pared 5 bases from V and 2 bases from J, leaving 13 bases between. This CDR3 reads CASSPGWNAYNSPLHF. The CDR3 nucleotides read TGTGCCAGCAGCCCGGGTTGGAACGCCTATAATTCACCCCTCCACTTT.

This clonotype was recorded a few times. The chain links TRBV5-5 to TRBJ2-1; 9 bases fit TRBD1. From germline, CDR1 is SGHKS and CDR2 YYEKEE (reference sequence). Trimming at V came to 0 bases and at J to 15 bases, leaving 19 bases not matched to a gene. There are 17 residues in the CDR3. The CDR3 coding sequence is TGTGCCAGCAGCTTGGACCCCGTAACAGGGGGCGTCCCCTCGCGGTTCTTC. It codes for CASSLDPVTGGVPSRFF.